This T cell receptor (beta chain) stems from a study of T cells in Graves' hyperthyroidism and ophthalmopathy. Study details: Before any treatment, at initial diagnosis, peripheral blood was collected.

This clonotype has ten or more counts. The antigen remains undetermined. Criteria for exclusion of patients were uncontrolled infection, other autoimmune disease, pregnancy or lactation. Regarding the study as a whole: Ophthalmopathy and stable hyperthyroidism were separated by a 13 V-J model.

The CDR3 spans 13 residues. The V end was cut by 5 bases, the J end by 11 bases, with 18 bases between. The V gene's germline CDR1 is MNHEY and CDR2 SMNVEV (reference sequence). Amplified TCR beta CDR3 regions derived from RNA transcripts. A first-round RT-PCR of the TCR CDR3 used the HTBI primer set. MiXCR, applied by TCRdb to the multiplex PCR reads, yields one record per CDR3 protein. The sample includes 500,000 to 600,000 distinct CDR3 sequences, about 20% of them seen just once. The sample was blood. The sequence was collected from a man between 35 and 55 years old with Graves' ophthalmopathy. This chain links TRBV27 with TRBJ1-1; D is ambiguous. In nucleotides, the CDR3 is TGTGCCAGCAGTAGTTACATGGGGTTTATGGCTTTCTTT. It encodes CASSSYMGFMAFF.